The 4 T cell receptor beta chains below come from one sample, sequenced in a study of human CD8 memory T cell subsets. With exhausted-like traits, TPEX cells were early memory CD8+ T cells that were CCR7+ PD-1+ TIGIT+. The TCR beta sequencing libraries came from UMI-labeled 5' RACE. TCRdb processed the 5' RACE reads again and assigns one entry to each CDR3 protein, with no DNA. The sample includes thousands of distinct CDR3 sequences. Sequencing input: CD8+ T cells from PBMCs. The receptors stem from a human donor in good health.

This clonotype registers medium-sized by frequency. V usage is TRBV19 and J usage is TRBJ1-5. The CDR3 is 13 amino acids. Germline CDR1 LNHDA, CDR2 SQIVND (reference sequence). CDR3: CASSQTIGQPQHF.

This clonotype is classed as medium-sized (0.01 to 0.1%) by frequency. The V gene is TRBV5-1, the J gene TRBJ2-1; without DNA, the TCRdb call of TRBD2 cannot be checked. Germline V gives CDR1 SGHRS, CDR2 YFSETQ. The CDR3 covers 17 residues. The CDR3 sequence: CASSPEGLAGIYNEQFF.

The chain uses TRBV11-2 and TRBJ1-2. Germline V gives CDR1 SGHAT, CDR2 FQNNGV. The CDR3 runs 14 residues. The CDR3 region is CASSHPTPNYGYTF.

This clonotype shows up as medium-sized by frequency. The chain employs TRBV29-1 and TRBJ2-1; TCRdb returns TRBD2, unconfirmable since there is no DNA. The germline V gene encodes CDR1 SQVTM and CDR2 ANQGSEA. CDR3 length: 15 residues. This chain's CDR3 is CSVEGGLVPLNEQFF.